Listed below are T cell receptor beta chains from one sample, sequenced in a study of cytomegalovirus exposure and HLA in healthy donors. Profiling relied on immunoSEQ multiplex PCR, and the TCRdb table lists in-frame clones only, not all of them. The data show roughly 76,000 clones, 70% to 90% seen once. The sample was PBMCs. The source of these receptors is a woman aged 25 to 39 in good health and CMV-seronegative. Both conserved end residues are part of each CDR3. The order of the fields is J gene, V gene, CDR3 protein.

TRBJ1-4 | TRBV28 | CASSPPGQGWEKLFF
TRBJ2-1 | TRBV5-1 | CASSLTSGSNEQFF
TRBJ2-2 | TRBV7-2 | CASSFSGRAGELFF
TRBJ1-4 | TRBV5-4 | CASSLLSNEKLFF
TRBJ2-7 | TRBV27 | CASSPAGDTYEQYF
TRBJ1-2 | TRBV5-4 | CASSVDSYGYTF
TRBJ1-6 | TRBV30 | CAWSDLTGGVDSPLHF
TRBJ1-3 | TRBV6-5 | CASSYSIGAGNTIYF
TRBJ2-3 | TRBV19 | CASSIILTSGTDTQYF
TRBJ2-2 | TRBV25-1 | CASSDTGRTGELFF
TRBJ2-4 | TRBV11-2 | CASSSRVALAKNIQYF
TRBJ2-7 | TRBV11-2 | CASSPGLAPIYEQYF
TRBJ2-7 | TRBV5-1 | CASSLATGYSYEQYF
TRBJ2-1 | TRBV28 | CASTLGRPRDEQFF
TRBJ1-4 | TRBV5-4 | CASSLGQGPGEKLFF
TRBJ1-4 | TRBV5-4 | CASSLHLDRGSTNEKLFF
TRBJ1-1 | TRBV30 | CAWSVLAGNTEAFF
TRBJ2-7 | TRBV28 | CASRNTGYRYEQYF
TRBJ1-2 | TRBV10-3 | CAISDDGNYGYTF
TRBJ2-7 | TRBV29-1 | CSVEVAGSEQYF
. | TRBV7-9 | CASSLFPGQGNPYEQYF
TRBJ1-3 | TRBV15 | CATSFGQGGSGNTIYF
TRBJ1-2 | TRBV4-3 | CASSQAARTGSTGYTF
TRBJ2-5 | TRBV2 | CASSEIVSQYF
TRBJ2-2 | TRBV2 | CASSEYSRNTGELFF
TRBJ2-5 | TRBV28 | CAIPRGQGSQETQYF
TRBJ2-1 | TRBV5-1 | CASSLSGGAYNEQFF
TRBJ2-1 | TRBV15 | CATSPQLAGVRGEQFF
TRBJ2-7 | TRBV27 | CASSRLAGGHEQYF
TRBJ2-7 | TRBV6-6 | CASSYGDRGREQYF
TRBJ1-2 | TRBV11-3 | CASSLAGQGIYGYTF
TRBJ2-3 | TRBV4-2 | CASSQDRGGASTDTQYF
TRBJ1-5 | TRBV19 | CASSPSPGIGLNQPQHF
TRBJ2-3 | TRBV7-3 | CASSPRQGAADTQYF
TRBJ2-7 | TRBV29-1 | CSVAEAREQYF
TRBJ2-7 | TRBV10-3 | CAISPTAGGSEQYF
TRBJ2-3 | TRBV9 | CASSVRPSGTDTQYF
TRBJ2-5 | TRBV13 | CASSLGSSAGTQYF
TRBJ2-3 | TRBV10-3 | CAISLTSGSSTDTQYF
TRBJ2-7 | TRBV18 | CASSPWDSRGEQYF